Listed here is a single T cell receptor (beta chain). TCRdb's copy holds only in-frame clones and misses some; the assay was immunoSEQ multiplex PCR. The sample lists around 90,000 clones, around 81% occurring once. The sample belongs to a study of control samples from healthy donors and cancer patients. CDR1 and CDR2 (germline): MNHEY, SVGAGI. CDR3 length: 13 amino acids. Trimming cost V 7 bases and J 4 bases; bases outside gene matches: 6. The TCR comes from a man aged 30 to 39 in good health. The specimen was blood. This chain links TRBV6-5 with TRBJ1-2; 7 nucleotides agree with TRBD1. CDR3: CASNAGGGYGYTF. CDR3 coding DNA: TGTGCCAGCAATGCAGGGGGGGGCTATGGCTACACCTTC.